This T cell receptor beta chain is from a study of blood T cell repertoires in COVID-19. Across the study: Spain, Italy and the United States supplied samples that represented acute and convalescent COVID-19. T cells, B-cell-depleted T cells, or PBMCs supplied cDNA or gDNA.

In the original analysis: Amplifying reference gene primers gave estimates of nucleated cell counts. The method was immunoSEQ multiplex PCR; TCRdb's version includes in-frame clones alone and lacks a portion of them. V and J calls and clone size are given by that table; D and trimming were obtained from the DNA. This sample has roughly 230,000 clones, with around 83% found just once. The CDR3 runs 12 residues. V gave up 1 base and J gave up 5 bases, with 8 bases separating them. Per the germline V gene, CDR1 is SQVTM and CDR2 is ANQGSEA. V usage is TRBV29-1 and J usage is TRBJ2-5; D gene unclear. Sequenced sample: peripheral blood. The receptor's source is a man aged 40-50 years with active or convalescent COVID-19. In nucleotides, the CDR3 is TGCAGCGTTGAAGGAGTCAGGGAGACCCAGTACTTC. Amino acid sequence: CSVEGVRETQYF.